This TCR beta chain appears in the sequencing data of a study of T cells in Graves' hyperthyroidism and ophthalmopathy. This clonotype has at least ten counts. RNA transcripts provided the source from which TCR beta CDR3 regions were amplified. Using the HTBI primer set, a first-round RT-PCR was run on the TCR CDR3. One entry per CDR3 protein results from TCRdb running MiXCR on the multiplex PCR reads. The sample contains 300,000 to 450,000 distinct CDR3 sequences, approximately 13% of which appear only once. Between the trimmed V and J ends, which lost 0 bases and 4 bases, there was a span of 12 bases. Looked up from germline, CDR1 is SGHRS and CDR2 is YFSETQ. This CDR3 region has 15 residues. The hyperthyroidism patients had all been newly diagnosed, and their disease duration was under 2 months. Their ages ranged from 18 to 65 years. Clinical symptoms, serum thyroxine, TRAb, thyroid ultrasound and orbital computed tomography established diagnosis.

The chain links TRBV5-1 to TRBJ2-3; weak D call: TRBD2 (6 bases). The receptor was derived from a young woman with Graves' hyperthyroidism. Sequencing used blood. CDR3 loop: CASSLDGGGSDTQYF. CDR3 nucleotide sequence: TGCGCCAGCAGCTTGGATGGGGGAGGTTCAGATACGCAGTATTTT.